This is a list of T cell receptor beta chains from one sample in a study of cytomegalovirus exposure and HLA in healthy donors. Clones were sequenced by immunoSEQ multiplex PCR, and TCRdb holds only the in-frame ones, with some missing. The sample contains approximately 150,000 clones, 55% to 70% of which appear only once. The sample taken for sequencing was PBMCs. The receptors derive from a woman aged 60-70 years in good health and CMV-seropositive. The CDR3 runs from the conserved cysteine through the conserved F or W. The D gene is left open where the match is weak. Clone size appears in some rows only: once, few, many, or a class for an expanded clone.

V gene	J gene	D gene	clone size	CDR3 protein	CDR3 DNA
TRBV28	TRBJ2-7	TRBD2	NA	CASSYPSGSNYEQYF	TGTGCCAGCAGTTACCCTAGCGGGAGTAATTACGAGCAGTACTTC
TRBV10-2	TRBJ2-1	TRBD2	NA	CASGPGLAGVYEQFF	TGCGCCAGCGGTCCGGGACTAGCGGGAGTCTATGAGCAGTTCTTC
TRBV4-1	TRBJ1-1	TRBD1	once	CASSQPGQGEIEAFF	TGCGCCAGCAGCCAACCGGGACAGGGGGAAATTGAAGCTTTCTTT
TRBV15	TRBJ2-7	TRBD2	few	CATSREGQRGLAGVDEQYF	TGTGCCACCAGCAGAGAAGGTCAAAGGGGACTAGCGGGAGTCGACGAGCAGTACTTC
TRBV7-2	TRBJ2-7	TRBD1	NA	CASSLLSGTGVYEQYF	TGTGCCAGCAGCCTCCTTTCCGGGACAGGGGTCTACGAGCAGTACTTC
TRBV7-3	TRBJ2-1	NA	NA	CASSPPLALSYNEQFF	TGTGCCAGCAGCCCACCCCTAGCGCTGTCCTACAATGAGCAGTTCTTC
TRBV2	TRBJ1-5	NA	few	CASSNEQGLGNQPQHF	TGTGCCAGCAGTAATGAACAGGGCCTAGGCAATCAGCCCCAGCATTTT
TRBV29-1	TRBJ2-7	NA	NA	CSVDQPGSYEQYF	TGCAGCGTTGATCAACCAGGCTCCTACGAGCAGTACTTC
TRBV6-5	TRBJ2-5	TRBD1	few	CASRLNRDSRETQYF	TGTGCCAGCAGACTTAACCGGGACAGCCGGGAGACCCAGTACTTC
TRBV7-3	TRBJ2-5	NA	NA	CASSSQGGETQYF	TGTGCCAGCAGCTCACAGGGGGGGGAGACCCAGTACTTC
TRBV6-4	TRBJ2-3	NA	NA	CASIKERVSTDTQYF	TGTGCCAGCATCAAGGAGCGGGTTAGCACAGATACGCAGTATTTT
TRBV9	TRBJ2-7	NA	NA	CASSVGTAIYEQYF	TGTGCCAGCAGCGTAGGGACAGCTATCTACGAGCAGTACTTC